This T cell receptor (beta chain) originates from a study of T cell responses to AZD1222 COVID-19 vaccine (dated by TCRdb to the early 2020s). For context, the study as a whole: TCR sequencing was performed for about 250 trial participants, of whom approximately 200 were given two doses of AZD1222 and approximately 26 were given two doses of MenACWY control vaccine. Trial participants were enrolled into age subgroups of 18-55, 56-69 and 70-plus years, which contained around 150, 28 and 57 TCR-sequenced participants, respectively. Beyond this particular receptor, the publication reports: Only a handful of AZD1222 recipients were SARS-CoV-2 seropositive at baseline, limiting conclusions about previously exposed vaccinees. Participants were mostly white British and included more females than males, and it was suggested by the authors that clonal diversity may have been underestimated. Vaccine-associated CD4 TCRs spanned the whole spike protein, with dominant responses in regions 160-218 and 743-854. No day 14 peak-response samples were available, so repertoires were characterized only after the peak T cell response. Reportedly, close to half of the unique spike-specific TCRs recognized epitopes lying outside the regions that are mutated in the B.1.351 and B.1.1.7 variants. In the small 56-69-year group, the increase in depth fell short of significance, most likely because of low power. A significant rise in spike-specific TCR breadth and depth was observed after two AZD1222 doses relative to day 0 and relative to MenACWY recipients.

This specimen's time point label, per the study, means: about 28 days (+/-7) after the second vaccine dose. AZD1222 recipients given second doses at about 4 weeks or at about 12 weeks were pooled, since spike-specific TCR depth and breadth were not found to differ between the two schedules. Vaccinee samples came from UK trials COV001 and COV002, including a single-blind randomized controlled phase 2/3 trial of AZD1222 (ChAdOx1 nCoV-19) in healthy adults. For TCRbeta chain sequencing, PBMC samples were collected from trial participants at day 0 and at day 28 after the second dose. The CDR3, from cysteine to phenylalanine, totals 16 residues. The kept DNA is CDR3 alone, 48 bases in frame from the first base. Reading the germline V gene gives CDR1 MGHRA and CDR2 YSYEKL. Relative to germline, V is 4 bases shorter and J is 0 bases shorter, with 13 bases between their ends. The CDR3 regions of human TCRbeta chains were subjected to immunosequencing. As for the original processing: TCRs in the repertoires were compared against a reference library of SARS-CoV-2-specific TCRs that had been generated with the MIRA antigen-specificity platform. Breadth was defined as the fraction of unique TCRs that were SARS-CoV-2-associated, and depth was defined as the fraction of total T cells that were SARS-CoV-2-associated. Using the MIRA data, every spike-specific TCR was mapped to the spike region that the TCR reacted to and assigned to either a CD4 or a CD8 class. Log10-transformed breadth and depth values were compared by one-way ANOVA with Sidak's multiple comparisons tests. The clones in this table, taken by TCRdb from immuneACCESS, are in-frame only. Not every clone is retained; where verified, under half of the shortfall comes from an unresolved V gene, and the cause of the rest is unknown. The D gene and trimming were derived from the DNA, and the V and J assignments and clone size from that table. The sample profile shows about 75,000 clones; around 87% of them were found once. The ten largest make up roughly 18% of the sample.

In the case of this clone: Its antigen specificity is not known. No much larger clonotype is one base removed from it; base qualities were not supplied.

This receptor chain uses TRBV4-1 and TRBJ2-1; the D gene cannot be named for sure. The specimen was peripheral blood, collected 28 days after the second AZD1222 dose. The origin of this receptor is an adult who received the AZD1222 COVID-19 vaccine. The nucleotide sequence reads as follows: TGCGCCAGCAGCCTGAAGATGGGAAGCTCCTACAATGAGCAGTTCTTC. Its coded protein is CASSLKMGSSYNEQFF.